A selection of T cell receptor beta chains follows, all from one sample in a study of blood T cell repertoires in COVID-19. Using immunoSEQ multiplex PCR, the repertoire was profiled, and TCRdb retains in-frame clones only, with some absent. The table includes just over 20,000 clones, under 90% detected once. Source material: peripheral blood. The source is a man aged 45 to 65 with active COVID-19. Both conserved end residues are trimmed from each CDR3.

CDR3aa: ASASVWASYEQY
v_gene: TRBV7-8
j_gene: TRBJ2-7

CDR3aa: ASKPGGSYYGYT
v_gene: TRBV19
j_gene: TRBJ1-2

CDR3aa: ASSFPGQGTEAF
v_gene: TRBV7-9
j_gene: TRBJ1-1

CDR3aa: ASSFTGVTEAF
v_gene: TRBV6-2/TRBV6-3
j_gene: TRBJ1-1

CDR3aa: ASSLEVPSGGPYEQY
v_gene: TRBV11-2
j_gene: TRBJ2-7

CDR3aa: ASSQTGMNTEAF
v_gene: TRBV4-1
j_gene: TRBJ1-1

CDR3aa: ASSQGGQGSETQY
v_gene: TRBV3-1/TRBV3-2
j_gene: TRBJ2-5

CDR3aa: ASSDLRTTQGDLPGELF
v_gene: TRBV5-6
j_gene: TRBJ2-2

CDR3aa: ASSQDTAGGPGLNIQY
v_gene: TRBV4-3
j_gene: TRBJ2-4

CDR3aa: ASSLTVTPPTDTQY
v_gene: TRBV7-3
j_gene: TRBJ2-3

CDR3aa: ASSNSYRGDTQY
v_gene: TRBV18
j_gene: TRBJ2-3

CDR3aa: ASSPAGQGLNEQY
v_gene: TRBV18
j_gene: TRBJ2-7

CDR3aa: ASSLLGGDNSPLH
v_gene: TRBV7-9
j_gene: TRBJ1-6

CDR3aa: SHSGQGNTEAF
v_gene: TRBV29-1
j_gene: TRBJ1-1

CDR3aa: ASTGGEGPREIYEQY
v_gene: TRBV7-8
j_gene: TRBJ2-7

CDR3aa: ASGSGSNQPQH
v_gene: TRBV12-3/TRBV12-4
j_gene: TRBJ1-5

CDR3aa: ASSQFDNTNYGYT
v_gene: TRBV4-1
j_gene: TRBJ1-2

CDR3aa: ASNAAGTQRETQY
v_gene: TRBV9
j_gene: TRBJ2-5

CDR3aa: ASSVAGGTGELF
v_gene: TRBV9
j_gene: TRBJ2-2

CDR3aa: ASSLFGEGTEAF
v_gene: TRBV5-1
j_gene: TRBJ1-1

CDR3aa: ASSFAAYHGYT
v_gene: TRBV27
j_gene: TRBJ1-2

CDR3aa: ASSSRDRDNTEAF
v_gene: TRBV6-2/TRBV6-3
j_gene: TRBJ1-1

CDR3aa: ASSLTGTGELF
v_gene: TRBV27
j_gene: TRBJ2-2

CDR3aa: ASSPGTVNSPLH
v_gene: TRBV18
j_gene: TRBJ1-6

CDR3aa: AWISRAYGYT
v_gene: TRBV30
j_gene: TRBJ1-2

CDR3aa: ASSPASLGDYEQY
v_gene: TRBV18
j_gene: TRBJ2-7

CDR3aa: ASSQEVGRDGNEQF
v_gene: TRBV4-1
j_gene: TRBJ2-1

CDR3aa: ASSLGQTYEQY
v_gene: TRBV12-3/TRBV12-4
j_gene: TRBJ2-7

CDR3aa: ASRRDSAYEQY
v_gene: TRBV2
j_gene: TRBJ2-7

CDR3aa: AWSLLQGAAYGYT
v_gene: TRBV30
j_gene: TRBJ1-2

CDR3aa: ASSAGGVYNEQF
v_gene: TRBV11-2
j_gene: TRBJ2-1

CDR3aa: ASSYRGRQGMNTEAF
v_gene: TRBV19
j_gene: TRBJ1-1

CDR3aa: ASSPYLAGGTGELF
v_gene: TRBV4-1
j_gene: TRBJ2-2

CDR3aa: ASEGQQNTEAF
v_gene: TRBV19
j_gene: TRBJ1-1

CDR3aa: ASSPGRGAYYGYT
v_gene: TRBV2
j_gene: TRBJ1-2

CDR3aa: ASTKGAEQY
v_gene: TRBV6-5
j_gene: TRBJ2-7

CDR3aa: AWSPPQGANGYT
v_gene: TRBV30
j_gene: TRBJ1-2

CDR3aa: ASSHSTDHLRTYEQY
v_gene: TRBV4-1
j_gene: TRBJ2-7

CDR3aa: ASTPLTGELF
v_gene: TRBV25-1
j_gene: TRBJ2-2

CDR3aa: ASSFFGPLRGNTDTQY
v_gene: TRBV5-1
j_gene: TRBJ2-3

CDR3aa: ASSQGALATDTQY
v_gene: TRBV4-1
j_gene: TRBJ2-3

CDR3aa: ASSLIRNNYGYT
v_gene: TRBV19
j_gene: TRBJ1-2

CDR3aa: ASSWTGQGYNSPLH
v_gene: TRBV5-1
j_gene: TRBJ1-6

CDR3aa: ASSLSVRNEQF
v_gene: TRBV10-1
j_gene: TRBJ2-1

CDR3aa: ASRRPGQSTSPLH
v_gene: TRBV11-2
j_gene: TRBJ1-6

CDR3aa: ASSRGLGEQY
v_gene: TRBV6-6
j_gene: TRBJ2-7

CDR3aa: ASSPPAVNYGYT
v_gene: TRBV18
j_gene: TRBJ1-2

CDR3aa: ASSPFRDSSGNTIY
v_gene: TRBV14
j_gene: TRBJ1-3

CDR3aa: ASSSDRGLLYGYT
v_gene: TRBV7-9
j_gene: TRBJ1-2

CDR3aa: ASSKGQGGNTEAF
v_gene: TRBV5-4
j_gene: TRBJ1-1

CDR3aa: ATSNRDTRREAF
v_gene: TRBV15
j_gene: TRBJ1-1

CDR3aa: ASSLGTGLKNTEAF
v_gene: TRBV5-1
j_gene: TRBJ1-1

CDR3aa: ASSSPQGSYEQY
v_gene: TRBV7-9
j_gene: TRBJ2-7

CDR3aa: ASSKQGVGTYEQY
v_gene: TRBV7-2
j_gene: TRBJ2-7